These 4 T cell receptor beta chains were all obtained from the same sample, sequenced in a study of beta chain features in type 1 diabetes. Investigators reverse transcribed all isolated RNA, so they sequenced expressed TCRB transcripts. Profiled with immunoSEQ multiplex PCR; TCRdb holds only in-frame clones, not every one. This table holds some 410,000 clones, roughly 11% found once. What was sequenced was naive CD4+ T cells from blood. The receptors originated from a woman aged 18 to 35 in good health.

This clone has just a few counts. The chain has TRBV4-2 and TRBJ1-5, with 10 bases identical to TRBD1. Germline V gives CDR1 LGHNA, CDR2 YNFKEQ. This CDR3 is built from 14 residues. V trimming: 2 bases; J trimming: 10 bases; junction bases outside the gene matches: 5. The CDR3: CASSQKRTGGPQHF. The CDR3 nucleotides are TGTGCCAGCAGCCAAAAAAGGACAGGGGGACCCCAGCATTTT.

This clone was seen more than once but under ten times. The chain joins TRBV7-2 to TRBJ2-2; D uncertain. The CDR3 runs to 14 residues. Trimming removed 1 base at V and 3 bases at J, with 6 bases between. The germline V gene has CDR1 SGHTA and CDR2 FQGNSA. The CDR3 sequence is CASSLEMYTGELFF. The CDR3 bases are TGTGCCAGCAGCTTAGAGATGTACACCGGGGAGCTGTTTTTT.

This clone was detected only a few times. The rearrangement links TRBV21-1 to TRBJ2-4. TRBV21-1 is given as a pseudogene. The CDR3 extends over 15 amino acids. This CDR3 is CASSKSSKIKNIQYF. Here the CDR3 DNA reads TGTGCCAGCAGCAAATCCAGCAAGATCAAAAACATTCAGTACTTC.

The chain employs TRBV25-1 and TRBJ2-7; D possibly corresponds to TRBD2 (6 bases). This CDR3 is built from 13 residues. The V gene lost 7 bases and the J gene lost 6 bases, with 16 bases spanning the gap. From germline, CDR1 is MGHDK and CDR2 SYGVNS. CDR3 bases: TGTGCCAGCACCAAGGTAGGGGACTTCGAGCAGTACTTC. Its translation: CASTKVGDFEQYF.